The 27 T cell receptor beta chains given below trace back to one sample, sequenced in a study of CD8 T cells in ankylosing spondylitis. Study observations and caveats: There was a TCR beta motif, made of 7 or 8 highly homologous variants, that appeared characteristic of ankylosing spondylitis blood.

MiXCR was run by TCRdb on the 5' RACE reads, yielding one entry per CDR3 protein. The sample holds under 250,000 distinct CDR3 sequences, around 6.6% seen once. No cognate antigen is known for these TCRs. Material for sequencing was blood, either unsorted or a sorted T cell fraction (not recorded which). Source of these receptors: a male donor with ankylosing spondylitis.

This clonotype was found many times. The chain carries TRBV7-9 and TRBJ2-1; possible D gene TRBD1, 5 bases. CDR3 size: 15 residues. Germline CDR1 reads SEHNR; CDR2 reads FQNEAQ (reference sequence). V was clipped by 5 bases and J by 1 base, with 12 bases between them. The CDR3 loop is CASSADKESYNEQFF. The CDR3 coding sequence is TGTGCCAGCAGCGCGGACAAAGAGTCCTACAATGAGCAGTTCTTC.

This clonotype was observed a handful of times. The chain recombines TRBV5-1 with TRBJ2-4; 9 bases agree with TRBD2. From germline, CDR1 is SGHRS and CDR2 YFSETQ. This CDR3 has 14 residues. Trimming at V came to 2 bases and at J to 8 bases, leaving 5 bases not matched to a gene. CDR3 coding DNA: TGCGCCAGCAGCTTTTTAGCGGGGGCGGACATTCAGTACTTC. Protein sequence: CASSFLAGADIQYF. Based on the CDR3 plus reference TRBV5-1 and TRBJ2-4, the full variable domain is KAGVTQTPRYLIKTRGQQVTLSCSPISGHRSVSWYQQTPGQGLQFLFEYFSETQRNKGNFPGRFSGRQFSNSRSEMNVSTLELGDSALYLCASSFLAGADIQYFGAGTRLSVL.

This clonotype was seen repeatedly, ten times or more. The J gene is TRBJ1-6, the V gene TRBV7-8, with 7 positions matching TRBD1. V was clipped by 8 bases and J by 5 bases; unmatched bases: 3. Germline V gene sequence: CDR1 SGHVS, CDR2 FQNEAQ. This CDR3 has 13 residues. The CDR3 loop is CASRQGDNSPLHF. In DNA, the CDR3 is TGTGCCAGCCGACAGGGTGATAATTCACCCCTCCACTTT. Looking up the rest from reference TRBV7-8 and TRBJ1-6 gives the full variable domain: GAGVSQSPRYKVAKRGQDVALRCDPISGHVSLFWYQQALGQGPEFLTYFQNEAQLDKSGLPSDRFFAERPEGSVSTLKIQRTQQEDSAVYLCASRQGDNSPLHFGNGTRLTVT.

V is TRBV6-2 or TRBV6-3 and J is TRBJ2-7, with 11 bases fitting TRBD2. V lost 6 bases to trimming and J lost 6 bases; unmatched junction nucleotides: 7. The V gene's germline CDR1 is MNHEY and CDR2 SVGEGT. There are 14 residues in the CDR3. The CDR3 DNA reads TGTGCCAGCAGCTTTAGCGGGGGGGCCGTCGAGCAGTACTTC. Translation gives CASSFSGGAVEQYF.

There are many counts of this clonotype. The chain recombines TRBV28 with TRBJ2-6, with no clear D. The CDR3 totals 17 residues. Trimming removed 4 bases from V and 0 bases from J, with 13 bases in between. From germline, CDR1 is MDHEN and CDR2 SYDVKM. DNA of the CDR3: TGTGCCAGCAGTTACGGATCCTCCAGCTCTGGGGCCAACGTCCTGACTTTC. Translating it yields CASSYGSSSSGANVLTF.

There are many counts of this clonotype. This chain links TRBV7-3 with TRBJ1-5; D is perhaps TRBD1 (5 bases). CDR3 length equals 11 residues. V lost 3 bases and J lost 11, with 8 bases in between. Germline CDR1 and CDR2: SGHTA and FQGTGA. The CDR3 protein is CASSFREAQHF. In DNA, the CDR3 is TGTGCCAGCAGCTTCAGGGAGGCCCAGCATTTT.

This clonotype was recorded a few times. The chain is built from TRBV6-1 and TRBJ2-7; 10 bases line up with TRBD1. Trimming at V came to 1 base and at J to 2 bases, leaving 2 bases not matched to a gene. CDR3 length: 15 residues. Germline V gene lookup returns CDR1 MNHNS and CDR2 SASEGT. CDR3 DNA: TGTGCCAGCAGTGAAGGACAGGGGGCTACCTACGAGCAGTACTTC. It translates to CASSEGQGATYEQYF.

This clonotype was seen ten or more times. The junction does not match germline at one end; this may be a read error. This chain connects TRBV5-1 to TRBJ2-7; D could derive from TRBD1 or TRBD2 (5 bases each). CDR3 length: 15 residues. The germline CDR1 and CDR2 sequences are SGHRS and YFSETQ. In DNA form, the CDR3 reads TGTGCCAGCAGCTTAGGGGCAGGGAGCTCCTACGAGCAGTACTTC. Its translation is CASSLGAGSSYEQYF. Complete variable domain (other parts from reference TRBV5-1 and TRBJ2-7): KAGVTQTPRYLIKTRGQQVTLSCSPISGHRSVSWYQQTPGQGLQFLFEYFSETQRNKGNFPGRFSGRQFSNSRSEMNVSTLELGDSALYLCASSLGAGSSYEQYFGPGTRLTVT.

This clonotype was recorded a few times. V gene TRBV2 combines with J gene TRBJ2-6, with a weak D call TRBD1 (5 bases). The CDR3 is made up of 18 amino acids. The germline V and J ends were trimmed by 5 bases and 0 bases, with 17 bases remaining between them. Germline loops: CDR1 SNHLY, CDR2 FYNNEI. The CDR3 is CASSPQGPLLSGANVLTF. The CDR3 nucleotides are TGTGCCAGCAGTCCCCAGGGTCCCCTTCTCTCTGGGGCCAACGTCCTGACTTTC.

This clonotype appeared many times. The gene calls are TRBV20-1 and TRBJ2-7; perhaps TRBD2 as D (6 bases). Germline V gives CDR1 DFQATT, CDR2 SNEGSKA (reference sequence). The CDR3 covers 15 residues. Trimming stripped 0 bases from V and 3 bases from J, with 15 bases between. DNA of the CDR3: TGCAGTGCTAGAGATACTTTGGGACTTCACTACGAGCAGTACTTC. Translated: CSARDTLGLHYEQYF.

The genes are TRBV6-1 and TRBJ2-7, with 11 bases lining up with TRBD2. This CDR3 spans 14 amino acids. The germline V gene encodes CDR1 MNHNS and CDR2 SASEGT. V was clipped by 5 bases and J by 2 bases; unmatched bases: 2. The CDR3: CASSIAGGTYEQYF. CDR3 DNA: TGTGCCAGCAGTATAGCGGGAGGGACCTACGAGCAGTACTTC.

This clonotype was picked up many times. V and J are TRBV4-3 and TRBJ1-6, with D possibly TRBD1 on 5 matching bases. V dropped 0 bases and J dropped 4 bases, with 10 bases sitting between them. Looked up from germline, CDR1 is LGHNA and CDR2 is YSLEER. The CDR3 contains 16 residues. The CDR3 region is CASSQDLAGYNSPLHF. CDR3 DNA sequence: TGCGCCAGCAGCCAAGATCTTGCAGGGTATAATTCACCCCTCCACTTT.

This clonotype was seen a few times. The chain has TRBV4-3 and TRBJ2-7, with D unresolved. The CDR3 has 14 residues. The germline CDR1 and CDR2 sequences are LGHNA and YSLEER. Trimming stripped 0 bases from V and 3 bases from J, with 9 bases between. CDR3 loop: CASSQDLENYEQYF. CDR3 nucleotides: TGCGCCAGCAGCCAAGATCTGGAGAACTACGAGCAGTACTTC.

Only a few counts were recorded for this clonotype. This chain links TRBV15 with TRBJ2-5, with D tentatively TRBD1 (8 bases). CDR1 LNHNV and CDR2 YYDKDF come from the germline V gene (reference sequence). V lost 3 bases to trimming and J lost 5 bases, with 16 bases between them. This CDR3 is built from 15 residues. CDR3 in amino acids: CATSSQGARGETQYF. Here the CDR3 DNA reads TGTGCCACCAGCAGTCAGGGGGCGCGGGGGGAGACCCAGTACTTC.

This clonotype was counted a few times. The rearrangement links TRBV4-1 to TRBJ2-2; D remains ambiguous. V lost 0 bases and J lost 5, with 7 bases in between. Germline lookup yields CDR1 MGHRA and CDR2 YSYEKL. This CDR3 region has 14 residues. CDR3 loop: CASSQDRRTGELFF. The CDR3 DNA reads TGCGCCAGCAGCCAAGACCGAAGGACCGGGGAGCTGTTTTTT.

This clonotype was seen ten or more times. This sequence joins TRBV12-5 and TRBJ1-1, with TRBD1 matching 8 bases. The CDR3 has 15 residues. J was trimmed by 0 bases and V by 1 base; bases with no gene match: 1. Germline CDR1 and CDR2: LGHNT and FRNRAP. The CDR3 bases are TGTGCTAGTGGTTTGGGGACAGGGCTGAACACTGAAGCTTTCTTT. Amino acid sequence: CASGLGTGLNTEAFF. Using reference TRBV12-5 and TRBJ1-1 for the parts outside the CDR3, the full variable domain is DARVTQTPRHKVTEMGQEVTMRCQPILGHNTVFWYRQTMMQGLELLAYFRNRAPLDDSGMPKDRFSAEMPDATLATLKIQPSEPRDSAVYFCASGLGTGLNTEAFFGQGTRLTVV.

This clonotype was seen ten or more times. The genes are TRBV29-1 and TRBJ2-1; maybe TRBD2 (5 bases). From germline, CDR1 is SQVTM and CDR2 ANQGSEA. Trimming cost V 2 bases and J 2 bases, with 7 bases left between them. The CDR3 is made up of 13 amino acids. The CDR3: CSVESGAYNEQFF. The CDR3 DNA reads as TGCAGCGTTGAATCCGGGGCCTACAATGAGCAGTTCTTC.

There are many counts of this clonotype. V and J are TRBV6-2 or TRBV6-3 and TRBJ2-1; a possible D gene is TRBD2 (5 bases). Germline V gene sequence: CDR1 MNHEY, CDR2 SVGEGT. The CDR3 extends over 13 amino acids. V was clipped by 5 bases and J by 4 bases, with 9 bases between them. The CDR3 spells CASSPTGYNEQFF. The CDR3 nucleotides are TGTGCCAGCAGTCCGACGGGGTACAATGAGCAGTTCTTC.

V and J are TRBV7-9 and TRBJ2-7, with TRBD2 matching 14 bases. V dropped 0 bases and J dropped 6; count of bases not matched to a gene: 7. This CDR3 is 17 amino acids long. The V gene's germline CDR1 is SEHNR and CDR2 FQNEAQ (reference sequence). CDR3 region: CASSLAGTSGRSSEQYF. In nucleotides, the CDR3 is TGTGCCAGCAGCTTAGCGGGGACTAGCGGGAGATCTTCCGAGCAGTACTTC.

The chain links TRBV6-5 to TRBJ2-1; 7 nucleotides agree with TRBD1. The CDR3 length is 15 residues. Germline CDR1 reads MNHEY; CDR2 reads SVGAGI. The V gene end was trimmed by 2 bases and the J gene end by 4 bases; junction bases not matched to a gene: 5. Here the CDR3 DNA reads TGTGCCAGCAGTTACCCCGGGACAGCGTACAATGAGCAGTTCTTC. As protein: CASSYPGTAYNEQFF.

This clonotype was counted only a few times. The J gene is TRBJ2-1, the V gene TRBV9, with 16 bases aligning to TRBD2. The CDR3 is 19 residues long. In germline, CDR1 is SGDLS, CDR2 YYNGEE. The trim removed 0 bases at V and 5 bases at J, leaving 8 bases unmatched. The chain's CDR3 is CASSVAPGTSGRVDNEQFF. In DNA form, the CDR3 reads TGTGCCAGCAGCGTAGCACCCGGGACTAGCGGGAGGGTCGACAATGAGCAGTTCTTC.

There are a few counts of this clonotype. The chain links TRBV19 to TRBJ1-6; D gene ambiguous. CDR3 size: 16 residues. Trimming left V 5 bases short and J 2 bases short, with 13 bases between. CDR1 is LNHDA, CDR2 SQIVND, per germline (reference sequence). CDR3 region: CASSFSTPAYNSPLHF. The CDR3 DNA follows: TGTGCCAGTAGTTTCTCTACTCCAGCCTATAATTCACCCCTCCACTTT.

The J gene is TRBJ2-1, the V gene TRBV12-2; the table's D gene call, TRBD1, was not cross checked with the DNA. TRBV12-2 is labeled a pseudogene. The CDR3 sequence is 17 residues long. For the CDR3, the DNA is TGTGCAAGTCGACTCCGCGCCGGGAGAGGATTCTCCAATGAGCAGTTCTTC. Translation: CASRLRAGRGFSNEQFF.

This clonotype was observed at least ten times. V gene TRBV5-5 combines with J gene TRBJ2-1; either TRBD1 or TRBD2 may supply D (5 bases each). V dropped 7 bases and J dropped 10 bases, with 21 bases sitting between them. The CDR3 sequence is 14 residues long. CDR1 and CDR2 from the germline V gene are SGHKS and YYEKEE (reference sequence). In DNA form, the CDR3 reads TGTGCCAGCGTGAGGGACGGGCGAAGTACGGAGCAGTTCTTC. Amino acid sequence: CASVRDGRSTEQFF.

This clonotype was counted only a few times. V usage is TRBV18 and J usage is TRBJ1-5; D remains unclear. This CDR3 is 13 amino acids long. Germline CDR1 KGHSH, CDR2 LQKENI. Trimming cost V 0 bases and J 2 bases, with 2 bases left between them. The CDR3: CASSPPGNQPQHF. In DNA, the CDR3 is TGTGCCAGCTCACCACCCGGCAATCAGCCCCAGCATTTT.

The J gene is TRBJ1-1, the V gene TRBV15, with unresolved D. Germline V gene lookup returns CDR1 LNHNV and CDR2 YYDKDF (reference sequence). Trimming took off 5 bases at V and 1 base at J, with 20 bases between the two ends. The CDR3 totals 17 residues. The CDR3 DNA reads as TGTGCCACCAGCCCTCTCGTAGGCACAGAAACGAACACTGAAGCTTTCTTT. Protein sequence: CATSPLVGTETNTEAFF. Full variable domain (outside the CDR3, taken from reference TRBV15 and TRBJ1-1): DAMVIQNPRYQVTQFGKPVTLSCSQTLNHNVMYWYQQKSSQAPKLLFHYYDKDFNNEADTPDNFQSRRPNTSFCFLDIRSPGLGDTAMYLCATSPLVGTETNTEAFFGQGTRLTVV.

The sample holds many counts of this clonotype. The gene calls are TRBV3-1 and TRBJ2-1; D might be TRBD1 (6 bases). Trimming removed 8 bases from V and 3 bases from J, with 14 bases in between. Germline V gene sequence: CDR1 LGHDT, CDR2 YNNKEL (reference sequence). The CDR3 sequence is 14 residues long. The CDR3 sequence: CASSDRQLYNEQFF. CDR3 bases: TGTGCCAGCTCGGACAGACAACTCTACAATGAGCAGTTCTTC.